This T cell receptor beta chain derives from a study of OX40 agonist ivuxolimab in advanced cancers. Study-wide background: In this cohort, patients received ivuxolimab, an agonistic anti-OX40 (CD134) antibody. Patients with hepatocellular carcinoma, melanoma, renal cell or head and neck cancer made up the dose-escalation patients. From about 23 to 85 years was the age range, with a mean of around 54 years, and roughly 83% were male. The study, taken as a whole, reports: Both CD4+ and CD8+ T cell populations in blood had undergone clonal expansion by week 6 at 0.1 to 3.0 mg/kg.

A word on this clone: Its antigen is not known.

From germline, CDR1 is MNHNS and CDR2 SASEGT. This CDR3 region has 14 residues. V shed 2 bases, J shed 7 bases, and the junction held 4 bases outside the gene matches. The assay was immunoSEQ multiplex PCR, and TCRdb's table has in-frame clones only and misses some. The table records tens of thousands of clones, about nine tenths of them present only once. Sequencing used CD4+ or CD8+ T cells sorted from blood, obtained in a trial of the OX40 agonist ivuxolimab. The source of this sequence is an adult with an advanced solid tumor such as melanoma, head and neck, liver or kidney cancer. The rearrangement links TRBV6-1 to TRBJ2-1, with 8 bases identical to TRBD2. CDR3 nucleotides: TGTGCCAGCAGTGAAAGGAGACTAGCGAATGAGCAGTTCTTC. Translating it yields CASSERRLANEQFF.